This T cell receptor (beta chain) emerged from a study of blood T cell dynamics during melanoma immunotherapy. Study overall: Standard first-line treatment here was pembrolizumab or nivolumab plus ipilimumab in metastatic melanoma.

V lost 0 bases, J lost 5 bases, and 15 bases lay in between. The CDR3 is 15 amino acids. Germline lookup yields CDR1 SGHRS and CDR2 YFSETQ. Time point denoted: pre-treatment baseline. Method: immunoSEQ multiplex PCR; TCRdb's copy keeps in-frame clones and lacks some. In the table there are a few thousand clones, around 86% of which are singletons. The sample in question was blood, obtained from a patient treated with checkpoint blockade. This clonotype was obtained from a human donor with melanoma. The rearrangement joins TRBV5-1 to TRBJ2-7; D remains ambiguous. In DNA, the CDR3 is TGCGCCAGCAGCTTGGACAGTAGAACACCCCACGAGCAGTACTTC. It translates to CASSLDSRTPHEQYF.